This T cell receptor (beta chain) originates from a study of cytotoxic CD8 clonotypes in ibrutinib-treated CLL. Study-wide context: Complete response was seen in 2 patients and partial in about 24; roughly twelve progressed and around 14 stayed remitted after a median about six years.

General study results and limits: Clonality increased with ibrutinib response but returned toward baseline at progression. Sampling of sustained-remission and progressing patients occurred at differing times.

Sequencing sought depths of 1 in 200,000 to 1 in 1 million T cells. Clones were sequenced by immunoSEQ multiplex PCR, and TCRdb holds only the in-frame ones, with some missing. The repertoire holds around 20,000 clones, with 68% as singletons. Comment on this clone: Its cognate antigen is unknown.

Sequences were derived from PBMCs, sampled after 24 months of ibrutinib treatment. The TCR originated in a human donor with chronic lymphocytic leukemia.

CDR3 region: CAISPSGGYNEQFF. The CDR3 DNA reads TGTGCCATCAGCCCTAGCGGGGGTTACAATGAGCAGTTCTTC. The rearrangement uses TRBV10-3 and TRBJ2-1; TRBD2 matches at 10 bases. CDR1 is ENHRY and CDR2 is SYGVKD in the germline V gene. Trimming cost V 6 bases and J 4 bases; bases outside gene matches: 3. CDR3 length equals 14 residues.